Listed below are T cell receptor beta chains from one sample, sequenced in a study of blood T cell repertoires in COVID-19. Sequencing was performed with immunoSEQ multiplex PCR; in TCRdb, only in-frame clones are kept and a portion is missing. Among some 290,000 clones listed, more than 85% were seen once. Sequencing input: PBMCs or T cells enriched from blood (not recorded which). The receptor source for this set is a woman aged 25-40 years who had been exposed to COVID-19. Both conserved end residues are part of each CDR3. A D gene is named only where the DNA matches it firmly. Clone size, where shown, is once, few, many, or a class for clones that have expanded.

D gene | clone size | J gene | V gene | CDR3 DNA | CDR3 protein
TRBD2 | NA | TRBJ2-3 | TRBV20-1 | TGCAGTGCTAGTGTGGTAGCGGGGGGCTTCACAGATACGCAGTATTTT | CSASVVAGGFTDTQYF
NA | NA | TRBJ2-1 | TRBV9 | TGTGCCAGCAGCGCCTATATTCAAAACTCCTACAATGAGCAGTTCTTC | CASSAYIQNSYNEQFF
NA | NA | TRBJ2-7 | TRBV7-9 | TGTGCCAGCAGCCGCTACGCCCCGGGGGATAACGAGCAGTACTTC | CASSRYAPGDNEQYF
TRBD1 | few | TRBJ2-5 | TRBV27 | TGTGCCAGCAGTTTTAAGGGACAGGGGGCACAAGAGACCCAGTACTTC | CASSFKGQGAQETQYF
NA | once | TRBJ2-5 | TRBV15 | TGTGCCACCAGTGCGGGGTATCAAGAGACCCAGTACTTC | CATSAGYQETQYF
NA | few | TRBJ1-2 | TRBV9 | TGTGCCAGCAGCCATAGGGGGGGGCAGAACTATGGCTACACCTTC | CASSHRGGQNYGYTF
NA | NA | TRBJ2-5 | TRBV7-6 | TGTGCCAGCAGCCCGGGGGGCCTGGGGGAGACCCAGTACTTC | CASSPGGLGETQYF
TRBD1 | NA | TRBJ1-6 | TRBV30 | TGTTCCTGGAATGTGGGACAGGGTATCGGCTATAATTCACCCCTCCACTTT | CSWNVGQGIGYNSPLHF
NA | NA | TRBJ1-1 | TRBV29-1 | TGCAGCGTCGCCGGGACAATGAACACTGAAGCTTTCTTT | CSVAGTMNTEAFF
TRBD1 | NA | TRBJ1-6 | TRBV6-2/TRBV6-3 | TGTGCCAGCAGTTCCCCGGACAGGTTTTCACCCCTCCACTTT | CASSSPDRFSPLHF
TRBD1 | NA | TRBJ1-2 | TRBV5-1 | TGCGCCAGCAGCTCGGACAGGCATGGCTACACCTTC | CASSSDRHGYTF
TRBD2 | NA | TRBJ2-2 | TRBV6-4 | TGTGCCAGCACACTAGCGGGGGTTACCGGGGAGCTGTTTTTT | CASTLAGVTGELFF
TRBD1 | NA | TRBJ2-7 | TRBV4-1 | TGCGCCAGCAGCCAGACAGGGACCACCTACTACGAGCAGTACTTC | CASSQTGTTYYEQYF
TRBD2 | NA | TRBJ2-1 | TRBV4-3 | TGCGCCAGCAGCCAGGATGAGTTCGTAGCGGGGGGACCTTACAATGAGCAGTTCTTC | CASSQDEFVAGGPYNEQFF
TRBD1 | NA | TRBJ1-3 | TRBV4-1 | TGCGCCAGCAGCCAACATCAGGGGGCCCGGGGAAACACCATATATTTT | CASSQHQGARGNTIYF
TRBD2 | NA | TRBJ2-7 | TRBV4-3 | TGCGCCAGCAGCCCGGGACTAGCGGGCACTTCATCGGGATACGAGCAGTACTTC | CASSPGLAGTSSGYEQYF
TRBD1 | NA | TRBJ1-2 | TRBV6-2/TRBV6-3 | TGTGCCAGCAGCCGCCGCGTTGAGGGGGCACAGCTGGGAGGCTACACCTTC | CASSRRVEGAQLGGYTF
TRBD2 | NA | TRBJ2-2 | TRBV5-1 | TGCGCCAGCAACCGGGGGGATGGGCTGCTGGGCACCGGGGAGCTGTTTTTT | CASNRGDGLLGTGELFF
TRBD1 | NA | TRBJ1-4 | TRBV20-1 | TGCAGTGCTAGTGATAACAGGGGTTTTAGTGAAAAACTGTTTTTT | CSASDNRGFSEKLFF
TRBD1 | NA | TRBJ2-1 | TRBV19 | TGTGCCAGTACCAAGGCCGGGACAGGGGTTACGTATGAGCAGTTCTTC | CASTKAGTGVTYEQFF
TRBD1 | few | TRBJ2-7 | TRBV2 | TGTGCCAGCAGTGGACAGGGGTCCTCCTACGAGCAGTACTTC | CASSGQGSSYEQYF
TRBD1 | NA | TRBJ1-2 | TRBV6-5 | TGTGCCAGCGGTCAGGGGGCCCACTATGGCTACACCTTC | CASGQGAHYGYTF
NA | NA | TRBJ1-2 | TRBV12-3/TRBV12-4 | TGTGCCAGCAGCCGCGGCTTATATGGCTACACCTTC | CASSRGLYGYTF
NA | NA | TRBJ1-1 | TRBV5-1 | TGCGCCAGCAGCTTTCAGGGGAGCACTGAAGCTTTCTTT | CASSFQGSTEAFF